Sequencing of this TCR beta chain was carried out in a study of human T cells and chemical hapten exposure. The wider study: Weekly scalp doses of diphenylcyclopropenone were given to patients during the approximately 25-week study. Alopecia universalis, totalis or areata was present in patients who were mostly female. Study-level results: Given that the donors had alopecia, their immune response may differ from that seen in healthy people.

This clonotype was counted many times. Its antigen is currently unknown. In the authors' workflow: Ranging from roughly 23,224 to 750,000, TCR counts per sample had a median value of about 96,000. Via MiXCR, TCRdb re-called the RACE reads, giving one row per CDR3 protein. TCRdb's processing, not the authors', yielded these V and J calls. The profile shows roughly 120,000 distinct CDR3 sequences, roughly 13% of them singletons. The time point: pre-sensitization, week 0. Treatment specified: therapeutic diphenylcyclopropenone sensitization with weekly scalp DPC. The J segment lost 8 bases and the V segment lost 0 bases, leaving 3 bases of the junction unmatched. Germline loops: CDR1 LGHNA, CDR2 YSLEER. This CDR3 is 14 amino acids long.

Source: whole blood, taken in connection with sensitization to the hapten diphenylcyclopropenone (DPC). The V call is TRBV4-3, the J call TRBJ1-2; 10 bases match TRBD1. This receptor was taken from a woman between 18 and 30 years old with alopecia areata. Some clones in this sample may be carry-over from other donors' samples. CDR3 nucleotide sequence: TGCGCCAGCAGCCAAGAGAGGGACAGGGGCGGCTACACCTTC. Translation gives CASSQERDRGGYTF.